Presented here are 19 T cell receptor beta chains from one specimen sequenced in a study of T cells in Graves' hyperthyroidism and ophthalmopathy. RNA transcripts gave rise to amplified TCR beta CDR3 regions. TCR CDR3 regions were first amplified by RT-PCR with HTBI primers. TCRdb passed the multiplex PCR reads through MiXCR, listing each CDR3 protein once. This table has approximately 410,000 distinct CDR3 sequences, approximately 15% appearing once. The sequenced material came from blood. Every receptor here comes from a man aged 18 to 30 with Graves' ophthalmopathy.

This clonotype was recorded a few times. The DNA of the CDR3 is TGTGCCAGCAGCCGGGAGCCGGAGACCCAGTACTTC. Amino acid sequence: CASSREPETQYF. The V gene is TRBV5-6, the J gene TRBJ2-5; D is possibly TRBD2 (6 bases). Germline V lookup: CDR1 SGHDT, CDR2 YYEEEE. V dropped 4 bases and J dropped 5 bases, with 9 bases sitting between them. The CDR3 loop spans 12 amino acids. Filled out from reference TRBV5-6 and TRBJ2-5, the complete variable domain reads DAGVTQSPTHLIKTRGQQVTLRCSPKSGHDTVSWYQQALGQGPQFIFQYYEEEERQRGNFPDRFSGHQFPNYSSELNVNALLLGDSALYLCASSREPETQYFGPGTRLLVL.

The CDR3 DNA reads TGCAGTGCTAGTATGGGGGCCCTGGACTATGGCTACACCTTC. It is translated as CSASMGALDYGYTF. This chain uses TRBV20-1 with TRBJ1-2; maybe TRBD1 (6 bases). This CDR3 is built from 14 residues. The V gene lost 3 bases and the J gene lost 3 bases, with 14 bases spanning the gap. In germline, CDR1 is DFQATT, CDR2 SNEGSKA (reference sequence).

There are a few counts of this clonotype. This chain uses TRBV3-1 with TRBJ2-2; 9 positions match TRBD2. From germline, CDR1 is LGHDT and CDR2 YNNKEL (reference sequence). CDR3 length: 19 amino acids. Trimming took 1 base from V and 0 from J; bases not matched to a gene: 9. DNA for the CDR3: TGTGCCAGCAGCCAAGTCACTAGCGGGTCAAACCCGAACACCGGGGAGCTGTTTTTT. Its translation: CASSQVTSGSNPNTGELFF.

This sequence joins TRBV5-1 and TRBJ1-4; D is perhaps TRBD1 (6 bases). Trimming took off 5 bases at V and 6 bases at J, with 11 bases between the two ends. Germline-derived CDR1 and CDR2 are SGHRS and YFSETQ. The CDR3 extends over 13 amino acids. CDR3 in DNA: TGCGCCAGCAGACAGGGCAGCGATGAAAAACTGTTTTTT. It specifies CASRQGSDEKLFF.

Many counts were recorded for this clonotype. The chain links TRBV7-8 to TRBJ1-4, with no clear D. The CDR3 sequence is 15 residues long. The germline V gene encodes CDR1 SGHVS and CDR2 FQNEAQ. V was clipped by 5 bases and J by 2 bases, with 12 bases between them. The CDR3 here is CASSPGQATNEKLFF. CDR3 nucleotide sequence: TGTGCCAGCAGCCCCGGGCAGGCTACTAATGAAAAACTGTTTTTT.

This clonotype was seen only a few times. A much more abundant neighbour one base away suggests this may be a read error. The chain combines TRBV6-2 or TRBV6-3 with TRBJ2-7; 10 nucleotides line up with TRBD1. The germline V gene has CDR1 MNHEY and CDR2 SVGEGT. CDR3 length: 17 amino acids. V was clipped by 2 bases and J by 6 bases; unmatched bases: 13. CDR3 region: CASSYPGTGVTLCEQYF. In DNA, the CDR3 is TGTGCCAGCAGTTACCCCGGGACAGGGGTTACTTTGTGCGAGCAGTACTTC.

The V call is TRBV6-2 or TRBV6-3, the J call TRBJ2-1, with 14 bases identical to TRBD2. From germline, CDR1 is MNHEY and CDR2 SVGEGT. The length of the CDR3 is 16 residues. Trimming at V came to 0 bases and at J to 6 bases, leaving 1 base not matched to a gene. CDR3 coding DNA: TGTGCCAGCAGTTACTCGGGACTAGCGGGGGTCAATGAGCAGTTCTTC. Its translation: CASSYSGLAGVNEQFF.

The chain links TRBV15 to TRBJ1-6; the D is unclear. Germline lookup yields CDR1 LNHNV and CDR2 YYDKDF (reference sequence). This CDR3 is 14 amino acids long. V was pared by 4 bases and J by 13 bases, with 17 bases between. The CDR3, as DNA: TGTGCCACCAGCATAGGCACCCTCAGCTCTCCCCTCCACTTT. As protein: CATSIGTLSSPLHF.

At least ten counts were recorded for this clonotype. The V gene is TRBV2, the J gene TRBJ2-1; tentatively, D is TRBD1 or TRBD2 (5 bases each). Germline V gene data show CDR1 as SNHLY and CDR2 as FYNNEI. V dropped 10 bases and J dropped 5 bases, with 18 bases sitting between them. The CDR3 loop spans 14 amino acids. For the CDR3, the DNA is TGTGCCATCCTAGCAGTGGGGGAAGACAATGAGCAGTTCTTC. It is translated as CAILAVGEDNEQFF. The entire variable domain, with the rest obtained from reference TRBV2 and TRBJ2-1, is as follows: EPEVTQTPSHQVTQMGQEVILRCVPISNHLYFYWYRQILGQKVEFLVSFYNNEISEKSEIFDDQFSVERPDGSNFTLKIRSTKLEDSAMYFCAILAVGEDNEQFFGPGTRLTVL.

The chain links TRBV6-1 to TRBJ2-3; 8 bases are shared with TRBD2. CDR3 length equals 15 residues. The germline V gene has CDR1 MNHNS and CDR2 SASEGT. V lost 10 bases to trimming and J lost 2 bases; unmatched junction nucleotides: 11. CDR3 residues: CATGYQREITDTQYF. The CDR3 region has the DNA TGTGCCACGGGGTACCAGCGGGAGATCACAGATACGCAGTATTTT.

This clonotype was detected ten times or more. The gene calls are TRBV7-9 and TRBJ2-7; 9 bases agree with TRBD2. The CDR3 contains 15 residues. The germline V gene encodes CDR1 SEHNR and CDR2 FQNEAQ (reference sequence). The junction had 8 bases not matched to a gene; V was cut back by 3 bases and J by 5 bases. CDR3 residues: CASSFSVAGVNEQYF. As DNA, the CDR3 is TGTGCCAGCAGCTTCTCGGTAGCGGGAGTCAACGAGCAGTACTTC.

V and J are TRBV20-1 and TRBJ1-1, with D perhaps TRBD1 (5 bases). Per the germline V gene, CDR1 is DFQATT and CDR2 is SNEGSKA (reference sequence). The CDR3 totals 13 residues. The V gene lost 6 bases and the J gene lost 1 base, with 12 bases spanning the gap. The chain's CDR3 is CSAPGGGNTEAFF. The CDR3 region has the DNA TGCAGTGCGCCGGGCGGGGGGAACACTGAAGCTTTCTTT.

This clonotype has a count of ten or more. This chain links TRBV27 with TRBJ1-4, with D possibly being TRBD1 (5 bases). CDR3 size: 15 residues. The germline V gene has CDR1 MNHEY and CDR2 SMNVEV (reference sequence). Deletions cut 5 bases from V and 6 bases from J, with 16 bases between. The CDR3 here is CASSQRDGGDEKLFF. DNA for the CDR3: TGTGCCAGCAGTCAAAGGGACGGCGGGGATGAAAAACTGTTTTTT.

This clonotype was counted ten times or more. The CDR3 nucleotides are TGTGCCAGCAGTCCTACCATCGGCAGCTTAGATAGCAATCAGCCCCAGCATTTT. This gives the protein CASSPTIGSLDSNQPQHF. This chain uses TRBV28 with TRBJ1-5, with D uncertain. The CDR3 sequence is 18 residues long. Germline CDR1 and CDR2: MDHEN and SYDVKM. Trimming took off 5 bases at V and 0 bases at J, with 20 bases between the two ends.

This clonotype was seen a handful of times. V and J are TRBV6-1 and TRBJ2-3; D possibly uses TRBD1 or TRBD2 (5 bases each). V was clipped by 1 base and J by 9 bases, with 11 bases between them. Germline V CDR1 and CDR2: MNHNS, SASEGT. This CDR3 contains 13 residues. CDR3 region: CASSEEGRDTQYF. CDR3 sequence (DNA): TGTGCCAGCAGTGAAGAAGGACGGGACACGCAGTATTTT.

This clonotype has only a few counts. The chain uses TRBV18 and TRBJ2-3; weak D call: TRBD2 (6 bases). The CDR3 contains 17 residues. V was pared by 3 bases and J by 6 bases, with 22 bases between. The germline CDR1 and CDR2 sequences are KGHSH and LQKENI. The CDR3 bases are TGTGCCAGCTCACCCGCGACTAGTGGGTCTGTGTCGGATACGCAGTATTTT. Translation gives CASSPATSGSVSDTQYF.

The rearrangement uses TRBV27 and TRBJ1-1; TRBD1 agrees at 7 bases. V dropped 6 bases and J dropped 1; count of bases not matched to a gene: 5. The CDR3 has 14 amino acids. From germline, CDR1 is MNHEY and CDR2 SMNVEV (reference sequence). The CDR3 region is CASRGWTGNTEAFF. For the CDR3, the DNA is TGTGCCAGCAGAGGTTGGACAGGGAACACTGAAGCTTTCTTT.

There are many counts of this clonotype. The chain couples TRBV7-9 to TRBJ2-7; TRBD2 aligns across 14 bases. The junction had 21 bases not matched to a gene; V was cut back by 4 bases and J by 4 bases. In germline, CDR1 is SEHNR, CDR2 FQNEAQ (reference sequence). This CDR3 has 21 residues. CDR3 sequence: CASSSLTGTSGGPGMEYEQYF. The CDR3 DNA sequence: TGTGCCAGCAGCTCCCTAACCGGGACTAGCGGGGGTCCGGGCATGGAGTACGAGCAGTACTTC.

Ten or more counts support this clonotype. This chain connects TRBV6-1 to TRBJ1-1, with D perhaps TRBD1 (5 bases). CDR3 length equals 13 residues. The V end was cut by 7 bases, the J end by 2 bases, with 11 bases between. In germline, CDR1 is MNHNS, CDR2 SASEGT. The CDR3 loop is CASTTDRNTEAFF. CDR3 DNA sequence: TGTGCCAGCACCACAGACAGAAACACTGAAGCTTTCTTT.